This entry lists 32 T cell receptor beta chains sequenced from one sample in a study of human T cells and chemical hapten exposure. Time point given: pre-sensitization, week 0. Noted treatment: therapeutic diphenylcyclopropenone sensitization with weekly scalp DPC. TCRdb re-called the RACE reads with MiXCR, one entry per CDR3 protein. Altogether 150,000 to 200,000 distinct CDR3 sequences are present, roughly 30% being singletons, with the ten largest covering 2.9%. The sequences come from whole blood, collected in connection with sensitization to the hapten diphenylcyclopropenone (DPC). The receptors come from a woman aged 25-40 years with alopecia areata. Some clones in this sample may be carry-over from other donors' samples.

This rearrangement joins TRBV11-1 to TRBJ2-1, with a possible D match to TRBD2 (6 bases). Germline V gene sequence: CDR1 SGHAT, CDR2 FQDESV (reference sequence). This CDR3 is built from 14 residues. Trimming took 5 bases from V and 6 from J, leaving 14 bases between them. The CDR3 DNA follows: TGTGCCAGCAGCCCCGGGACTCCTTTCAATGAGCAGTTCTTC. Protein product: CASSPGTPFNEQFF.

This clonotype has only a few counts. The rearrangement joins TRBV18 to TRBJ2-1; D is possibly TRBD1 (6 bases). V was pared by 6 bases and J by 4 bases, with 19 bases between. Germline CDR1 is KGHSH and CDR2 is LQKENI. This CDR3 comprises 16 residues. The CDR3: CASSRTQGSRYNEQFF. CDR3 bases: TGTGCCAGCTCCCGAACACAGGGATCACGGTACAATGAGCAGTTCTTC.

In its sample, this clonotype was seen a few times. This chain joins TRBV28 and TRBJ1-4; 7 bases fit TRBD1. Germline V gene data show CDR1 as MDHEN and CDR2 as SYDVKM. The CDR3 is made up of 13 amino acids. The ends lost 8 bases at V and 8 bases at J; junction bases unmatched: 8. The CDR3 protein is CASLTGDREKLFF. Written as DNA, the CDR3 is TGTGCCAGCCTCACAGGGGATAGGGAAAAACTGTTTTTT.

J is TRBJ2-1 and V is TRBV28; TRBD2 agrees at 8 bases. The CDR3 covers 16 residues. The trim removed 2 bases at V and 1 base at J, leaving 4 bases unmatched. Germline CDR1 is MDHEN and CDR2 is SYDVKM. The CDR3 loop is CASSLSASGSYNEQFF. In DNA form, the CDR3 reads TGTGCCAGCAGTTTAAGTGCTAGCGGGTCCTACAATGAGCAGTTCTTC.

The rearrangement links TRBV19 to TRBJ2-5, with 8 bases matching TRBD2. CDR1 LNHDA and CDR2 SQIVND come from the germline V gene (reference sequence). V lost 8 bases to trimming and J lost 4 bases; unmatched junction nucleotides: 12. CDR3 size: 15 residues. CDR3 sequence: CASRTSGRYSETQYF. The CDR3 DNA reads as TGTGCCAGTCGCACGAGCGGGAGATACTCAGAGACCCAGTACTTC. The whole variable domain, filled in from reference TRBV19 and TRBJ2-5, reads DGGITQSPKYLFRKEGQNVTLSCEQNLNHDAMYWYRQDPGQGLRLIYYSQIVNDFQKGDIAEGYSVSREKKESFPLTVTSAQKNPTAFYLCASRTSGRYSETQYFGPGTRLLVL.

This chain joins TRBV12-3 or TRBV12-4 and TRBJ2-7; D is possibly TRBD1 (5 bases). The CDR3 is 16 amino acids. V was trimmed by 5 bases and J by 4 bases, leaving 21 bases between them. The CDR3 nucleotides read TGTGCCAGCAGTCCGACCCCAGGGATAAGGACGTACGAGCAGTACTTC. It yields the protein CASSPTPGIRTYEQYF.

The chain links TRBV9 to TRBJ2-1, with TRBD1 matching 11 bases. This CDR3 has 15 residues. V lost 2 bases, J lost 6 bases, and 4 bases stayed unmatched. Germline V lookup: CDR1 SGDLS, CDR2 YYNGEE. CDR3 coding DNA: TGTGCCAGCAGCGTGATCGGGACAGGGGGCAATGAGCAGTTCTTC. Residues: CASSVIGTGGNEQFF.

This clonotype has only a few counts. The chain uses TRBV29-1 and TRBJ2-7; D is tentatively TRBD1 or TRBD2 (6 bases each). CDR3 length: 13 amino acids. Germline CDR1 SQVTM, CDR2 ANQGSEA. The V end lost 6 bases, the J end lost 7 bases, and 19 bases lay between the germline ends. This CDR3 is CSVVGGIGLEQYF. CDR3 sequence (DNA): TGCAGCGTCGTGGGGGGCATAGGCCTGGAGCAGTACTTC.

This clonotype was seen a handful of times. The genes are TRBV28 and TRBJ2-3; possible D gene TRBD1, 6 bases. V lost 10 bases, J lost 0 bases, and 14 bases lay in between. This CDR3 region has 14 residues. Looked up from germline, CDR1 is MDHEN and CDR2 is SYDVKM. CDR3 protein: CATYGTSSTDTQYF. In DNA, the CDR3 is TGTGCCACTTACGGGACATCTAGCACAGATACGCAGTATTTT.

This clonotype has more than one count but fewer than ten. The chain combines TRBV7-8 with TRBJ2-1, with D possibly TRBD2 on 5 matching bases. The CDR3 has 15 residues. Trimming took off 4 bases at V and 1 base at J, with 11 bases between the two ends. Germline CDR1 SGHVS, CDR2 FQNEAQ. CDR3 protein: CASSSSGGSYNEQFF. CDR3 DNA: TGTGCCAGCAGCTCCAGCGGCGGGTCCTACAATGAGCAGTTCTTC. Full variable domain (remainder filled in from reference TRBV7-8 and TRBJ2-1): GAGVSQSPRYKVAKRGQDVALRCDPISGHVSLFWYQQALGQGPEFLTYFQNEAQLDKSGLPSDRFFAERPEGSVSTLKIQRTQQEDSAVYLCASSSSGGSYNEQFFGPGTRLTVL.

This clonotype was seen a few times. One end of the junction does not line up with germline, which may come from a read error. The J gene is TRBJ2-7, the V gene TRBV20-1; the D gene is possibly TRBD2 (7 bases). This CDR3 has 11 residues. Germline CDR1 DFQATT, CDR2 SNEGSKA (reference sequence). DNA for the CDR3: TGCAGTGCTAGAGTCGGGGGGCTCTGGAACTTC. It codes for CSARVGGLWNF.

The V gene is TRBV10-3, the J gene TRBJ2-2; D gene ambiguous. Per the germline V gene, CDR1 is ENHRY and CDR2 is SYGVKD. Trimming left V 6 bases short and J 2 bases short, with 10 bases between. This CDR3 is 14 amino acids long. CDR3 nucleotides: TGTGCCATCAGCCCCGAAGACAACACCGGGGAGCTGTTTTTT. Its translation: CAISPEDNTGELFF.

This chain uses TRBV19 with TRBJ1-1, with D maybe TRBD1 (5 bases). Trimming took 11 bases from V and 8 from J, leaving 21 bases between them. The CDR3 consists of 13 residues. Germline V gene data show CDR1 as LNHDA and CDR2 as SQIVND (reference sequence). CDR3 amino acids: CAASPGGSIEAFF. CDR3 in DNA: TGTGCCGCTAGTCCCGGGGGATCAATAGAAGCTTTCTTT.

This clonotype was seen repeatedly, ten times or more. The J gene is TRBJ2-3, the V gene TRBV20-1, with D possibly called TRBD1 or TRBD2 (5 bases each). Germline values: CDR1 DFQATT, CDR2 SNEGSKA (reference sequence). Trimming removed 3 bases at V and 3 bases at J, with 13 bases between. This CDR3 contains 14 residues. CDR3 residues: CSARWGLRTDTQYF. The CDR3 DNA is TGCAGTGCTAGGTGGGGGTTAAGAACAGATACGCAGTATTTT.

There are a few counts of this clonotype. The chain recombines TRBV28 with TRBJ1-2; TRBD1 might be the D (5 bases). V was pared by 4 bases and J by 5 bases, with 20 bases between. CDR3 length: 16 residues. In germline, CDR1 is MDHEN, CDR2 SYDVKM. CDR3 residues: CASSSEPGTDLYGYTF. CDR3 coding DNA: TGTGCCAGCAGTTCTGAACCTGGGACCGATCTTTATGGCTACACCTTC.

This clonotype was counted only a few times. The chain links TRBV20-1 to TRBJ2-2; 7 bases match TRBD1. V lost 7 bases and J lost 3; bases outside the gene matches: 2. Germline V lookup: CDR1 DFQATT, CDR2 SNEGSKA (reference sequence). CDR3 length: 12 residues. CDR3 coding DNA: TGCAGTGGGGGACAGCACACCGGGGAGCTGTTTTTT. Protein product: CSGGQHTGELFF.

The chain employs TRBV6-6 and TRBJ2-4; maybe TRBD2 (5 bases). V was cut by 3 bases and J by 1 base, with 10 bases left in between. CDR1 and CDR2 (germline): MNHNY, SVGAGI (reference sequence). The CDR3 runs 15 residues. The CDR3 sequence: CASSYVGAAKNIQYF. The CDR3 coding sequence is TGTGCCAGCAGTTATGTGGGAGCGGCCAAAAACATTCAGTACTTC.

This rearrangement joins TRBV5-1 to TRBJ1-4, with D tentatively TRBD1 (5 bases). V gave up 0 bases and J gave up 0 bases, with 12 bases separating them. The CDR3 is 17 amino acids. CDR1 and CDR2 from the germline V gene are SGHRS and YFSETQ. This CDR3 is CASSLAPGGATNEKLFF. The CDR3 coding sequence is TGCGCCAGCAGCTTGGCCCCTGGGGGAGCAACTAATGAAAAACTGTTTTTT.

The CDR3 coding sequence is TGTGCCAGCAGTGTGACAGGGGGCAATGAGCAGTTCTTC. It translates to CASSVTGGNEQFF. This chain connects TRBV2 to TRBJ2-1, with 9 bases aligning to TRBD1. This CDR3 region has 13 residues. Trimming cost V 4 bases and J 6 bases; bases outside gene matches: 1. Germline V lookup: CDR1 SNHLY, CDR2 FYNNEI.

This clonotype showed up just a few times. The chain has TRBV25-1 and TRBJ1-1; D is perhaps TRBD1 (5 bases). Deletions cut 5 bases from V and 0 bases from J, with 10 bases between. Germline V gene sequence: CDR1 MGHDK, CDR2 SYGVNS. The CDR3 extends over 14 amino acids. This chain's CDR3 is CASSFQGMNTEAFF. Here the CDR3 DNA reads TGTGCCAGCAGTTTCCAGGGCATGAACACTGAAGCTTTCTTT.

The sample holds many counts of this clonotype. The CDR3 region has the DNA TGTGCCAGCAGTTACTCGAGTCACACCCACCGGGAAGTGGGGAAAAACATTCAGTACTTC. Translated, it gives CASSYSSHTHREVGKNIQYF. The J gene is TRBJ2-4, the V gene TRBV6-5; D possibly corresponds to TRBD2 (5 bases). The V gene's germline CDR1 is MNHEY and CDR2 SVGAGI. The CDR3 extends over 20 amino acids. Trimming took 0 bases from V and 4 from J, leaving 25 bases between them.

This clonotype appeared a single time. CDR3 DNA sequence: TGTGCCAGCAGCCCTGGGGGCAGGTACGAGCAGTACTTC. It specifies CASSPGGRYEQYF. V is TRBV28 and J is TRBJ2-7, with D possibly TRBD1 on 6 matching bases. V lost 6 bases, J lost 4 bases, and 13 bases lay in between. Germline V gene sequence: CDR1 MDHEN, CDR2 SYDVKM. The CDR3 loop spans 13 amino acids.

This clonotype came up a few times. The V and J genes are TRBV7-2 and TRBJ1-1; 7 positions match TRBD1. This CDR3 comprises 15 residues. J was trimmed by 6 bases and V by 4 bases; bases with no gene match: 11. Per germline, CDR1 SGHTA and CDR2 FQGNSA. CDR3 coding DNA: TGTGCCAGCAGCTCAGACTTCAGGGGGGGGTCTGAAGCTTTCTTT. Translated, it gives CASSSDFRGGSEAFF.

The gene calls are TRBV2 and TRBJ1-1, with D uncertain. The CDR3 covers 11 residues. CDR1 SNHLY and CDR2 FYNNEI come from the germline V gene. Trimming cost V 8 bases and J 7 bases, with 11 bases left between them. CDR3 region: CASRAAGEAFF. CDR3 sequence (DNA): TGTGCCAGCCGGGCGGCGGGTGAAGCTTTCTTT.

This clonotype was observed a handful of times. The chain has TRBV4-3 and TRBJ2-2, with a weak D call TRBD2 (5 bases). The CDR3 loop spans 15 amino acids. The germline V gene has CDR1 LGHNA and CDR2 YSLEER. V lost 0 bases, J lost 6 bases, and 11 bases lay in between. The CDR3 region is CASSQEWEMAGELFF. As DNA, the CDR3 is TGCGCCAGCAGCCAAGAATGGGAGATGGCCGGGGAGCTGTTTTTT.

In its sample, this clonotype was seen a few times. The genes are TRBV4-3 and TRBJ2-3; D is unclear. CDR1 LGHNA and CDR2 YSLEER come from the germline V gene. The CDR3 covers 8 residues. V was cut by 9 bases and J by 7 bases, with 2 bases left in between. The CDR3 is CARHTQYF. The CDR3 nucleotides are TGCGCCAGACATACGCAGTATTTT.

V usage is TRBV4-2 and J usage is TRBJ2-5; 7 bases line up with TRBD2. In germline, CDR1 is LGHNA, CDR2 YNFKEQ. The CDR3 spans 16 residues. V lost 0 bases, J lost 5 bases, and 9 bases stayed unmatched. The CDR3 DNA sequence: TGTGCCAGCAGCCAAGATAGGAGGACTAGGGCTGAGACCCAGTACTTC. Protein sequence: CASSQDRRTRAETQYF.

V gene TRBV9 combines with J gene TRBJ2-1, with D perhaps assigned TRBD1 or TRBD2 (5 bases each). CDR3 length: 16 amino acids. Per the germline V gene, CDR1 is SGDLS and CDR2 is YYNGEE. Trimming removed 0 bases at V and 7 bases at J, with 17 bases between. DNA of the CDR3: TGTGCCAGCAGCGTAGGAGGGCAGGGCCTAAGAAATGAGCAGTTCTTC. Translation: CASSVGGQGLRNEQFF.

The V gene is TRBV6-2 or TRBV6-3, the J gene TRBJ2-7, with TRBD1 matching 8 bases. The CDR3 is 13 residues long. The germline V gene has CDR1 MNHEY and CDR2 SVGEGT. V shed 6 bases, J shed 3 bases, and the junction held 4 bases outside the gene matches. Here the CDR3 reads CASSNGQGYEQYF. The CDR3 DNA follows: TGTGCCAGCAGCAATGGACAGGGCTACGAGCAGTACTTC.

The genes are TRBV21-1 and TRBJ1-1; the table's D gene call, TRBD1, was not cross checked with the DNA. TRBV21-1 is classified as a pseudogene. CDR3 length equals 15 residues. The CDR3 region has the DNA TGTGCCAGCAGCAAGCGGACAGCGCGGGTCACTGAAGCTTTCTTT. Its translation: CASSKRTARVTEAFF.

This clonotype was seen only a few times. V and J are TRBV29-1 and TRBJ1-2; D gene uncertain. There are 12 residues in the CDR3. Per germline, CDR1 SQVTM and CDR2 ANQGSEA. The germline V and J ends were trimmed by 7 bases and 2 bases, with 11 bases remaining between them. The CDR3 region has the DNA TGCAGCGCCAAATGGACCAACTATGGCTACACCTTC. Translated: CSAKWTNYGYTF.

This clonotype has only a few counts. This chain links TRBV7-9 with TRBJ2-2; possibly TRBD2 for D (6 bases). This CDR3 contains 15 residues. The germline V gene encodes CDR1 SEHNR and CDR2 FQNEAQ (reference sequence). V was cut by 5 bases and J by 4 bases, with 14 bases left in between. CDR3 loop: CASSTAWTTTGELFF. The CDR3 DNA follows: TGTGCCAGCAGCACGGCCTGGACTACCACCGGGGAGCTGTTTTTT.